Reported below is one T cell receptor beta chain. Its antigen remains unknown. Germline values: CDR1 GTSNPN, CDR2 SVGIG (reference sequence). This CDR3 is 17 amino acids long. Trimming removed 0 bases at V and 4 bases at J, with 21 bases between. The record originates from a study of shared clonotypes between healthy human individuals. Clones were sequenced by immunoSEQ multiplex PCR, and TCRdb holds only the in-frame ones, with some missing. The sample has roughly 2.5 million clones; about 92% are singletons. Study-level results: With a handful of donors compared, around 5% of naive CD4 clonotypes were shared. Some clonotypes were shared by all four sorted-subset donors, while others were not shared. The non-shared ones had lower generation probabilities than the shared ones. Investigators collected only blood, and repertoires in tissues likely differ.

The sequence was collected from a man aged 18 to 29 in good health. The gene calls are TRBV30 and TRBJ1-2, with D maybe TRBD1 (5 bases). Specimen: naive CD4+ T cells sorted from blood. The subset here: CD45RA+ positively selected. In DNA form, the CDR3 reads TGTGCCTGGAGTGTACCTCCTCGATTGGGACGGATCTATGGCTACACCTTC. Its translation is CAWSVPPRLGRIYGYTF. Together with reference TRBV30 and TRBJ1-2, the CDR3 gives the full variable domain: SQTIHQWPATLVQPVGSPLSLECTVEGTSNPNLYWYRQAAGRGLQLLFYSVGIGQISSEVPQNLSASRPQDRQFILSSKKLLLSDSGFYLCAWSVPPRLGRIYGYTFGSGTRLTVV.